The 16 T cell receptor beta chains presented below share a single source sample, sequenced in a study of blood T cell repertoires in COVID-19. The protocol was immunoSEQ multiplex PCR, while the TCRdb copy is restricted to in-frame clones and leaves out a portion. The sample yields under 80,000 clones, roughly 85% seen once. The material sequenced was peripheral blood. The receptors shown here come from a human donor in a cohort sampled during active COVID-19.

The chain has TRBV5-5 and TRBJ1-4; D is unresolved. The CDR3 runs to 16 residues. The germline V gene has CDR1 SGHKS and CDR2 YYEKEE (reference sequence). The V end lost 4 bases, the J end lost 8 bases, and 21 bases lay between the germline ends. CDR3 bases: TGTGCCAGCAGCCGAGGGTTGACTAAAACGGGCGAAAAACTGTTTTTT. This gives the protein CASSRGLTKTGEKLFF.

V usage is TRBV5-3 and J usage is TRBJ2-1; TRBD2 aligns across 10 bases. TRBV5-3 is flagged as an ORF with uncertain function. Trimming took 4 bases from V and 4 from J; bases not matched to a gene: 5. This CDR3 has 15 residues. CDR3 protein: CARSDTSGDYNEQFF. Here the CDR3 DNA reads TGTGCCAGAAGCGATACTAGCGGGGATTACAATGAGCAGTTCTTC.

This clone showed up just a few times. The chain uses TRBV5-1 and TRBJ2-2; D remains ambiguous. V was trimmed by 3 bases and J by 4 bases, leaving 10 bases between them. The CDR3 has 14 amino acids. Germline lookup yields CDR1 SGHRS and CDR2 YFSETQ. The CDR3, as DNA: TGCGCCAGCAGCTACCGTCCCAGCACCGGGGAGCTGTTTTTT. Translating gives CASSYRPSTGELFF.

V is TRBV28 and J is TRBJ2-7; D unclear. This CDR3 region has 12 residues. Trimming took off 1 base at V and 2 bases at J, with 3 bases between the two ends. The germline V gene has CDR1 MDHEN and CDR2 SYDVKM. As DNA, the CDR3 is TGTGCCAGCAGTTTATCGGCCTACGAGCAGTACTTC. This codes for CASSLSAYEQYF.

V gene TRBV5-1 combines with J gene TRBJ2-1, with TRBD2 matching 7 bases. The CDR3 has 16 amino acids. From germline, CDR1 is SGHRS and CDR2 YFSETQ. The ends lost 5 bases at V and 7 bases at J; junction bases unmatched: 15. Here the CDR3 DNA reads TGCGCCAGCAGTCCGAAGACTAGCTCCTTGGGTAATGAGCAGTTCTTC. Translating it yields CASSPKTSSLGNEQFF.

This clone was detected only once. The rearrangement links TRBV6-5 to TRBJ2-3, with a tentative D call TRBD2 (6 bases). The germline V gene has CDR1 MNHEY and CDR2 SVGAGI. The CDR3 runs to 14 residues. V shed 9 bases and J shed 0 bases, with 13 bases lying between them. CDR3 nucleotides: TGTGCCAGTTATAGCGGACCCAGCACAGATACGCAGTATTTT. Translated: CASYSGPSTDTQYF.

The chain uses TRBV11-3 and TRBJ2-1, with 15 bases aligning to TRBD2. CDR3 length: 17 amino acids. Germline V gene sequence: CDR1 SGHNT, CDR2 YENEEA. V lost 3 bases to trimming and J lost 7 bases; unmatched junction nucleotides: 7. Here the CDR3 reads CASSFNSGTSGRNEQFF. As DNA, the CDR3 is TGTGCCAGCAGCTTTAACTCCGGGACTAGCGGGAGGAATGAGCAGTTCTTC. Full variable domain (outside the CDR3, taken from reference TRBV11-3 and TRBJ2-1): EAGVVQSPRYKIIEKKQPVAFWCNPISGHNTLYWYLQNLGQGPELLIRYENEEAVDDSQLPKDRFSAERLKGVDSTLKIQPAELGDSAVYLCASSFNSGTSGRNEQFFGPGTRLTVL.

The CDR3 loop reads CASSLGAGESETQYF. In DNA form, the CDR3 reads TGCGCCAGCAGCTTGGGTGCGGGAGAGTCAGAGACCCAGTACTTC. V gene TRBV5-1 combines with J gene TRBJ2-5, with 7 bases aligning to TRBD2. The CDR3 is 15 amino acids. Germline lookup yields CDR1 SGHRS and CDR2 YFSETQ. The junction had 6 bases not matched to a gene; V was cut back by 0 bases and J by 4 bases.

This rearrangement joins TRBV5-1 to TRBJ1-4, with D unclear. The ends were cut back, 5 bases at V and 0 bases at J, with 8 bases in the middle. The CDR3 length is 14 residues. Per the germline V gene, CDR1 is SGHRS and CDR2 is YFSETQ. The CDR3 coding sequence is TGCGCCAGCAGTGTGTTAGCAACTAATGAAAAACTGTTTTTT. Its protein product is CASSVLATNEKLFF.

The chain recombines TRBV20-1 with TRBJ2-7; TRBD2 might be the D (5 bases). Germline V lookup: CDR1 DFQATT, CDR2 SNEGSKA (reference sequence). With 3 bases removed from V and 1 base from J, the gap between germline ends came to 7 bases. The CDR3 loop spans 12 amino acids. DNA of the CDR3: TGCAGTGCTAGTGGGGAGTCCTACGAGCAGTACTTC. This encodes CSASGESYEQYF.

The V call is TRBV5-1, the J call TRBJ2-7; D remains unclear. Germline loops: CDR1 SGHRS, CDR2 YFSETQ. The germline V and J ends were trimmed by 2 bases and 2 bases, with 8 bases remaining between them. The CDR3 is 13 amino acids. Here the CDR3 reads CASSFPGPYEQYF. The CDR3 DNA follows: TGCGCCAGCAGCTTCCCAGGCCCCTACGAGCAGTACTTC.

V usage is TRBV9 and J usage is TRBJ2-5, with D perhaps TRBD1 (5 bases). This CDR3 has 14 amino acids. Germline CDR1 SGDLS, CDR2 YYNGEE. V was pared by 3 bases and J by 5 bases, with 14 bases between. The CDR3 region has the DNA TGTGCCAGCAGCGCAGGGATTTCCGGGGAGACCCAGTACTTC. Translation: CASSAGISGETQYF.

The chain links TRBV19 to TRBJ1-2; D perhaps matches TRBD1 (6 bases). This CDR3 has 14 amino acids. Trimming left V 8 bases short and J 0 bases short, with 13 bases between. From germline, CDR1 is LNHDA and CDR2 SQIVND (reference sequence). In nucleotides, the CDR3 is TGTGCCAGTGGGGCCGACAGGACTAACTATGGCTACACCTTC. This gives the protein CASGADRTNYGYTF.

The chain employs TRBV7-8 and TRBJ2-7, with a weak D call TRBD1 (5 bases). Germline CDR1 is SGHVS and CDR2 is FQNEAQ. Trimming pared 1 base from V and 6 bases from J, leaving 10 bases between. The CDR3 is 13 amino acids. The CDR3 nucleotides are TGTGCCAGCAGCTTAGACAGGCCAGCCGAGCAGTACTTC. Its protein product is CASSLDRPAEQYF.

V usage is TRBV3-1 (or the pseudogene TRBV3-2) and J usage is TRBJ1-3, with D unresolved. This CDR3 spans 15 amino acids. V was pared by 4 bases and J by 0 bases, with 10 bases between. The germline V gene has CDR1 LGHDT and CDR2 YNNKEL (reference sequence). The CDR3 is CASSRQIHSGNTIYF. The CDR3 DNA reads as TGTGCCAGCAGCCGCCAGATACACTCTGGAAACACCATATATTTT.

The rearrangement links TRBV5-4 to TRBJ2-5, with 9 bases aligning to TRBD1. The CDR3 consists of 15 residues. V lost 3 bases, J lost 5 bases, and 8 bases stayed unmatched. Looked up from germline, CDR1 is SGHNT and CDR2 is YYREEE (reference sequence). The CDR3 region is CASSSGTGRSETQYF. DNA of the CDR3: TGTGCCAGCAGCTCCGGGACAGGGCGTTCGGAGACCCAGTACTTC.